This T cell receptor (beta chain) was captured by sequencing in a study of shared clonotypes between healthy human individuals. The CDR3 is 14 amino acids. V gave up 6 bases and J gave up 3 bases; unmatched junction bases: 3. Germline V gene lookup returns CDR1 ENHRY and CDR2 SYGVKD. Measured with immunoSEQ multiplex PCR; TCRdb has only the in-frame clones, and not every one. The data show around 1.1 million clones, with more than 75% seen just once and 0.6% to 0.75% held by the top ten. The chain couples TRBV10-3 to TRBJ2-2; the match to TRBD2 covers 8 bases. This sequence originates from a man aged 18 to 29 in good health. Some clones in this sample may be carry-over from other donors' samples. The sequenced material came from memory CD4+ T cells from PBMCs. Subset reported: CD45RA-negative fraction. For the CDR3, the DNA is TGTGCCATCAGGGGGACTAGGGACACCGGGGAGCTGTTTTTT. Protein product: CAIRGTRDTGELFF.